The 17 T cell receptor beta chains in this list originate from one sample, sequenced in a study of graft-versus-host responses after intestinal transplantation. Sequencing used immunoSEQ multiplex PCR; TCRdb keeps in-frame clones, though not all of them. The sample includes approximately 60,000 clones, around nine tenths of them seen just once. Sequencing was performed on PBMCs, taken 26 days after transplant. The receptors originated from a human patient who received an intestinal transplant, so some T cells may come from the graft donor.

This chain connects TRBV2 to TRBJ2-7; 8 bases are shared with TRBD2. Per germline, CDR1 SNHLY and CDR2 FYNNEI. Trimming cost V 6 bases and J 5 bases; bases outside gene matches: 3. The CDR3 contains 12 residues. CDR3 in amino acids: CASRSSGDEQYF. CDR3 nucleotides: TGTGCCAGCAGGAGTAGCGGGGACGAGCAGTACTTC.

The genes are TRBV4-2 and TRBJ2-3; D might be TRBD2 (5 bases). Germline CDR1 LGHNA, CDR2 YNFKEQ. The CDR3 totals 15 residues. Deletions cut 0 bases from V and 5 bases from J, with 12 bases between. In DNA, the CDR3 is TGTGCCAGCAGCCAAGATTTGAGTAGCGTAGATACGCAGTATTTT. This gives the protein CASSQDLSSVDTQYF.

The chain recombines TRBV13 with TRBJ1-1; D is unclear. The CDR3 runs 14 residues. Germline V gene data show CDR1 as PRHDT and CDR2 as FYEKMQ (reference sequence). V lost 0 bases, J lost 3 bases, and 8 bases lay in between. CDR3 residues: CASSLGPGDTEAFF. Written as DNA, the CDR3 is TGTGCCAGCAGCTTAGGCCCCGGGGACACTGAAGCTTTCTTT.

V gene TRBV19 combines with J gene TRBJ1-2; D possibly corresponds to TRBD1 (6 bases). This CDR3 comprises 15 residues. Germline lookup yields CDR1 LNHDA and CDR2 SQIVND (reference sequence). V lost 5 bases and J lost 0, with 13 bases in between. The CDR3 spells CASSFRTDPNYGYTF. CDR3 coding DNA: TGTGCCAGTAGTTTCCGGACAGATCCTAACTATGGCTACACCTTC. The whole variable domain, filled in from reference TRBV19 and TRBJ1-2, reads DGGITQSPKYLFRKEGQNVTLSCEQNLNHDAMYWYRQDPGQGLRLIYYSQIVNDFQKGDIAEGYSVSREKKESFPLTVTSAQKNPTAFYLCASSFRTDPNYGYTFGSGTRLTVV.

This chain joins TRBV5-4 and TRBJ2-1; TRBD2 matches 14 bases. Germline trimming cut 5 bases from V and 9 bases from J; bases unmatched to any gene: 7. CDR3 size: 15 residues. Germline loops: CDR1 SGHNT, CDR2 YYREEE (reference sequence). The CDR3, as DNA: TGTGCCAGCAGTTTTGGGACTAGCGGGAGTATTGAGCAGTTCTTC. It specifies CASSFGTSGSIEQFF.

This chain joins TRBV11-3 and TRBJ2-5; perhaps TRBD2 as D (6 bases). The CDR3 loop spans 17 amino acids. The V gene lost 3 bases and the J gene lost 0 bases, with 17 bases spanning the gap. Germline lookup yields CDR1 SGHNT and CDR2 YENEEA. For the CDR3, the DNA is TGTGCCAGCAGCTTGGCGGGGCGGGGTACCAACCAAGAGACCCAGTACTTC. Amino acid sequence: CASSLAGRGTNQETQYF.

This clone has a handful of counts. V gene TRBV28 combines with J gene TRBJ1-1, with D possibly matching TRBD1 (5 bases). Trimming took 5 bases from V and 2 from J, leaving 15 bases between them. Germline V lookup: CDR1 MDHEN, CDR2 SYDVKM. The CDR3 covers 15 residues. Here the CDR3 reads CASSPSLDSNTEAFF. In nucleotides, the CDR3 is TGTGCCAGCAGTCCAAGCCTAGACAGCAACACTGAAGCTTTCTTT.

This chain joins TRBV4-2 and TRBJ1-6; 7 bases fit TRBD1. In germline, CDR1 is LGHNA, CDR2 YNFKEQ. V gave up 0 bases and J gave up 4 bases; unmatched junction bases: 3. The CDR3 has 16 amino acids. In DNA, the CDR3 is TGTGCCAGCAGCCAAGATAAGGGACAGTATAATTCACCCCTCCACTTT. Translating gives CASSQDKGQYNSPLHF.

The chain links TRBV27 to TRBJ2-1, with 7 bases that match TRBD2. J lost 4 bases, V lost 6 bases, and 3 bases had no gene match. Germline values: CDR1 MNHEY, CDR2 SMNVEV (reference sequence). This CDR3 has 13 residues. The CDR3 sequence is CASSGTTYNEQFF. The CDR3 DNA reads TGTGCCAGCAGCGGGACTACATACAATGAGCAGTTCTTC.

The V gene is TRBV5-4, the J gene TRBJ2-1; 8 nucleotides align to TRBD2. Germline CDR1 is SGHNT and CDR2 is YYREEE (reference sequence). The junction had 6 bases not matched to a gene; V was cut back by 4 bases and J by 0 bases. The CDR3 sequence is 16 residues long. As DNA, the CDR3 is TGTGCCAGCAGCGGCCGAAGCGGGAGCTCCTACAATGAGCAGTTCTTC. It codes for CASSGRSGSSYNEQFF.

The chain joins TRBV5-4 to TRBJ2-3, with 11 bases identical to TRBD2. This CDR3 is built from 18 residues. The germline CDR1 and CDR2 sequences are SGHNT and YYREEE (reference sequence). J lost 2 bases, V lost 4 bases, and 12 bases had no gene match. The CDR3, as DNA: TGTGCCAGCAGCCCCCCGGGACTAGCGGTAGATCCCACAGATACGCAGTATTTT. This codes for CASSPPGLAVDPTDTQYF.

This chain joins TRBV4-1 and TRBJ2-7; 10 positions agree with TRBD2. Trimming took 1 base from V and 1 from J; bases not matched to a gene: 4. The length of the CDR3 is 16 residues. Per the germline V gene, CDR1 is MGHRA and CDR2 is YSYEKL. This chain's CDR3 is CASSQVRTSGSYEQYF. CDR3 in DNA: TGCGCCAGCAGCCAAGTGAGGACTAGCGGATCCTACGAGCAGTACTTC.

The gene calls are TRBV10-2 and TRBJ1-5; D may be TRBD1 (6 bases). CDR1 is WSHSY, CDR2 SAAADI, per germline. The CDR3 length is 13 residues. V was shortened by 6 bases and J by 4 bases, with 10 bases between the two germline ends. The CDR3 sequence is CASSQGPNQPQHF. CDR3 coding DNA: TGCGCCAGCAGCCAGGGGCCAAATCAGCCCCAGCATTTT.

The gene calls are TRBV10-1 and TRBJ2-1; TRBD1 aligns across 7 bases. This CDR3 spans 22 amino acids. Losses at the gene ends were 4 bases for V and 1 base for J; bases not matched to a gene: 25. Germline CDR1 and CDR2: WNHNN and SYGVQD (reference sequence). The CDR3 DNA follows: TGCGCCAGCAGTGGAGGGCCTGACAGGGCTCTAAACCCTACTATTTCCTACAATGAGCAGTTCTTC. Encoded protein: CASSGGPDRALNPTISYNEQFF.

The chain links TRBV9 to TRBJ2-1, with TRBD1 identical over 9 bases. With V trimmed by 4 bases and J by 4 bases, 12 bases remained unmatched. There are 17 residues in the CDR3. CDR1 is SGDLS, CDR2 YYNGEE, per germline. The CDR3 is CASSPSGRGQGYNEQFF. For the CDR3, the DNA is TGTGCCAGCAGCCCCAGTGGTAGGGGACAGGGTTACAATGAGCAGTTCTTC.

This chain joins TRBV28 and TRBJ1-1; D gene unclear. Germline V gene sequence: CDR1 MDHEN, CDR2 SYDVKM. There are 14 residues in the CDR3. Trimming pared 5 bases from V and 5 bases from J, leaving 15 bases between. The CDR3 DNA reads TGTGCCAGCAGTGTGGGCAGATCTCTTACTGAAGCTTTCTTT. Translation: CASSVGRSLTEAFF.

The chain combines TRBV4-1 with TRBJ2-2; 8 bases map to TRBD1. The CDR3 sequence is 16 residues long. Trimming at V came to 0 bases and at J to 6 bases, leaving 6 bases not matched to a gene. CDR1 and CDR2 (germline): MGHRA, YSYEKL. CDR3 bases: TGCGCCAGCAGCCAAGAGCCAGGGGGCGCGGCCGGGGAGCTGTTTTTT. It is translated as CASSQEPGGAAGELFF.